Following are 4 T cell receptor beta chains from one sample sequenced in a study of T cells in Graves' hyperthyroidism and ophthalmopathy. What was amplified from RNA transcripts were TCR beta CDR3 regions. The study used the HTBI primer set for a first-round RT-PCR of the TCR CDR3. MiXCR was run by TCRdb on the multiplex PCR reads, yielding one entry per CDR3 protein. The data hold around 600,000 distinct CDR3 sequences, with 14% observed a single time. Sequenced input: blood. Receptor source: a woman younger than 35 with Graves' ophthalmopathy.

Comments on this clonotype: A much larger clone sits a single nucleotide away, making a read error possible. The chain employs TRBV12-3 or TRBV12-4 and TRBJ2-7; 10 bases align to TRBD1. The CDR3 runs to 16 residues. As DNA, the CDR3 is TGTGCCAGCGGTTTGGGACAGGGGATTTTAGCGCGCGAGCAGTACTTC. Translating gives CASGLGQGILAREQYF.

This clonotype was counted at least ten times. V is TRBV7-9 and J is TRBJ1-1; TRBD1 might be the D (6 bases). V lost 0 bases and J lost 4, with 9 bases in between. Germline loops: CDR1 SEHNR, CDR2 FQNEAQ (reference sequence). The CDR3 has 14 amino acids. The CDR3 loop is CASSLAQGRTEAFF. The CDR3 DNA reads as TGTGCCAGCAGCTTAGCGCAGGGGCGCACTGAAGCTTTCTTT.

This clonotype has a count of ten or more. The chain employs TRBV28 and TRBJ2-5; tentative D call: TRBD1 (6 bases). Germline V lookup: CDR1 MDHEN, CDR2 SYDVKM. V lost 6 bases to trimming and J lost 5 bases, with 28 bases between them. CDR3 size: 18 residues. CDR3: CASRPGAARTKGRETQYF. The CDR3 region has the DNA TGTGCCAGCAGGCCAGGGGCTGCGCGGACGAAGGGCAGGGAGACCCAGTACTTC.

This clonotype was observed many times. The rearrangement uses TRBV10-3 and TRBJ2-7; D could derive from TRBD1 or TRBD2 (5 bases each). The CDR3 totals 14 residues. In germline, CDR1 is ENHRY, CDR2 SYGVKD. Trimming removed 6 bases at V and 5 bases at J, with 17 bases between. The CDR3 here is CAIRPGTDIDEQYF. The CDR3 DNA reads TGTGCCATCAGACCCGGGACCGACATCGACGAGCAGTACTTC.